One and the same sample provided the 11 T cell receptor beta chains below, sequenced in a study of blood T cell repertoires in COVID-19. Data came from immunoSEQ multiplex PCR; TCRdb stores just in-frame clones and leaves some out. The repertoire includes 200,000 or so clones, more than 65% of them detected once, and 2% to 2.5% sits in the top ten. Input material: peripheral blood. These receptors originate from a woman between 55 and 75 years old with acute or convalescent COVID-19.

This chain joins TRBV29-1 and TRBJ2-1, with 10 bases aligning to TRBD2. The length of the CDR3 is 16 residues. Germline V gene lookup returns CDR1 SQVTM and CDR2 ANQGSEA. Trimming cost V 2 bases and J 4 bases; bases outside gene matches: 8. CDR3 sequence: CSVELASGGIYNEQFF. CDR3 in DNA: TGCAGCGTTGAATTGGCTAGCGGGGGTATATACAATGAGCAGTTCTTC.

This clone has only one observation. V is TRBV30 and J is TRBJ1-2, with 7 positions matching TRBD1. This CDR3 is built from 14 residues. Germline V gives CDR1 GTSNPN, CDR2 SVGIG (reference sequence). The junction had 7 bases not matched to a gene; V was cut back by 2 bases and J by 4 bases. CDR3 sequence: CAWSRQGSGYGYTF. The CDR3 bases are TGTGCCTGGAGTCGACAGGGCTCTGGCTATGGCTACACCTTC.

The rearrangement links TRBV6-5 to TRBJ2-1; 7 bases line up with TRBD1. The V segment lost 6 bases and the J segment 6 bases; nucleotides outside the gene matches: 11. The CDR3 length is 15 residues. Germline loops: CDR1 MNHEY, CDR2 SVGAGI. CDR3 amino acids: CASRTPGQPTNEQFF. In nucleotides, the CDR3 is TGTGCCAGCAGAACTCCGGGACAGCCGACCAATGAGCAGTTCTTC.

The chain carries TRBV6-5 and TRBJ1-5; 8 bases align to TRBD1. Germline CDR1 MNHEY, CDR2 SVGAGI. This CDR3 spans 15 amino acids. Trimming at V came to 4 bases and at J to 7 bases, leaving 9 bases not matched to a gene. CDR3 in amino acids: CASSSDRGGGQPQHF. In DNA form, the CDR3 reads TGTGCCAGCAGTTCCGACAGGGGTGGAGGGCAGCCCCAGCATTTT.

V gene TRBV2 combines with J gene TRBJ1-1; tentative D call: TRBD1 (5 bases). Trimming removed 7 bases from V and 1 base from J, with 22 bases in between. The CDR3 is made up of 17 amino acids. CDR1 is SNHLY and CDR2 is FYNNEI in the germline V gene. CDR3 coding DNA: TGTGCCAGCAATTTCTTAGTCCGTGGGGGGAAGAACACTGAAGCTTTCTTT. As protein: CASNFLVRGGKNTEAFF.

The V call is TRBV29-1, the J call TRBJ1-2; D may be TRBD1 (5 bases). V was clipped by 3 bases and J by 7 bases, with 15 bases between them. Germline CDR1 and CDR2: SQVTM and ANQGSEA. The CDR3 runs 13 residues. The CDR3, as DNA: TGCAGCGTTGACGGGGACGGAGGGAGTGGCTACACCTTC. Amino acid sequence: CSVDGDGGSGYTF.

The sample holds one count of this clone. The J gene is TRBJ2-2, the V gene TRBV4-2, with TRBD1 matching over 7 bases. Germline loops: CDR1 LGHNA, CDR2 YNFKEQ. The CDR3 contains 17 residues. Trimming took 0 bases from V and 2 from J; bases not matched to a gene: 6. Here the CDR3 reads CASSQEARGLNTGELFF. The CDR3 DNA is TGTGCCAGCAGCCAAGAAGCCAGGGGGTTAAACACCGGGGAGCTGTTTTTT.

This clone has ten or more counts. The J gene is TRBJ1-2, the V gene TRBV4-2; the D gene is possibly TRBD1 (6 bases). V shed 1 base and J shed 5 bases, with 8 bases lying between them. Germline V gene sequence: CDR1 LGHNA, CDR2 YNFKEQ. The length of the CDR3 is 13 residues. The CDR3 nucleotides read TGTGCCAGCAGCCAAGGGCAGGGGTATGGCTACACCTTC. The encoded protein is CASSQGQGYGYTF.

The genes are TRBV9 and TRBJ1-2; TRBD1 matches at 7 bases. Germline V CDR1 and CDR2: SGDLS, YYNGEE. Germline trimming cut 3 bases from V and 2 bases from J; bases unmatched to any gene: 4. The CDR3 consists of 14 residues. CDR3 in amino acids: CASSAGTANYGYTF. The CDR3 DNA follows: TGTGCCAGCAGCGCCGGGACAGCAAACTATGGCTACACCTTC.

This sequence joins TRBV5-1 and TRBJ2-1; D is unresolved. The ends were cut back, 4 bases at V and 4 bases at J, with 6 bases in the middle. The CDR3 spans 12 residues. Germline assignment: CDR1 SGHRS and CDR2 YFSETQ. The CDR3 loop reads CASSTQYNEQFF. Here the CDR3 DNA reads TGCGCCAGCAGCACACAATACAATGAGCAGTTCTTC.

With regard to this clone: Additional DNA sequences in this sample encode the identical CDR3. J is TRBJ1-4 and V is TRBV15; D is unresolved. V was shortened by 0 bases and J by 0 bases, with 8 bases between the two germline ends. The CDR3 has 16 amino acids. Germline loops: CDR1 LNHNV, CDR2 YYDKDF (reference sequence). The CDR3 DNA reads TGTGCCACCAGCAGAGAACGGGGTGCAACTAATGAAAAACTGTTTTTT. Amino acids: CATSRERGATNEKLFF.